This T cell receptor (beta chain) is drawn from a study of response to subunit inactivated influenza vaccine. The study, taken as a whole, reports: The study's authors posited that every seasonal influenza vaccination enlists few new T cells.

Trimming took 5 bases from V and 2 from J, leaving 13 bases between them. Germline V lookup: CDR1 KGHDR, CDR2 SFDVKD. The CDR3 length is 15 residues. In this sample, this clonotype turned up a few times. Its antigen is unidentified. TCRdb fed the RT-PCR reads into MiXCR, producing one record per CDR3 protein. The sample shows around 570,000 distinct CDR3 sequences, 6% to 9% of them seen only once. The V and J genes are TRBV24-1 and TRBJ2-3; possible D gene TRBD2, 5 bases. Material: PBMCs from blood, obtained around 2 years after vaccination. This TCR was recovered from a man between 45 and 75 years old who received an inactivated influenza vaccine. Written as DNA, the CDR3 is TGTGCCACCAGTGCGTCCCGGCTAGCCACAGATACGCAGTATTTT. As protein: CATSASRLATDTQYF.